The 29 T cell receptor beta chains below were found in one sample sequenced in a study of OX40 agonist ivuxolimab in advanced cancers. The library was produced with the immunoSEQ multiplex PCR assay. The immuneACCESS repertoire file appears here via TCRdb, limited to in-frame rearrangements. These files lack a portion of the clones; in checked studies, under half of the deficit traces to unresolved V genes, and the cause of the others is not known. Across this sample there are some 86,000 clones, with around 85% seen only once. The biggest ten clones account for approximately 1.5% of the sample. The sample in question was CD4+ or CD8+ T cells sorted from blood, obtained in a trial of the OX40 agonist ivuxolimab. Receptors originate from an adult with an advanced solid tumor such as melanoma, head and neck, liver or kidney cancer.

About this clone itself: The same CDR3 is also encoded by other DNA sequences in this sample. The J gene is TRBJ1-3, the V gene TRBV6-1; 8 bases match TRBD1. The V gene's germline CDR1 is MNHNS and CDR2 SASEGT. This CDR3 spans 14 amino acids. Unmatched junction bases numbered 5, after V lost 7 bases and J lost 3 bases. CDR3 nucleotides: TGTGCCAGCACCGGACAGGGTTATGGAAACACCATATATTTT. The encoded protein is CASTGQGYGNTIYF.

The V call is TRBV27, the J call TRBJ2-3; a possible D gene is TRBD1 (5 bases). Germline V gene sequence: CDR1 MNHEY, CDR2 SMNVEV (reference sequence). This CDR3 region has 14 residues. Deletions cut 6 bases from V and 2 bases from J, with 12 bases between. In DNA form, the CDR3 reads TGTGCCAGCAGCCGAACAGGAGTCACAGATACGCAGTATTTT. It is translated as CASSRTGVTDTQYF.

This chain joins TRBV7-9 and TRBJ1-4; 10 nucleotides agree with TRBD1. Germline CDR1 SEHNR, CDR2 FQNEAQ (reference sequence). J lost 4 bases, V lost 7 bases, and 9 bases had no gene match. This CDR3 is 16 amino acids long. CDR3 amino acids: CASTETGGAGNEKLFF. The CDR3, as DNA: TGTGCCAGCACCGAGACAGGGGGCGCGGGTAATGAAAAACTGTTTTTT.

The table lists this clone with a count of one. V and J are TRBV18 and TRBJ2-7, with unresolved D. V was cut by 1 base and J by 7 bases, with 5 bases left in between. The CDR3 sequence is 11 residues long. Germline V lookup: CDR1 KGHSH, CDR2 LQKENI. The CDR3 DNA reads as TGTGCCAGCTCACCACAGGGAGAGCAGTACTTC. It translates to CASSPQGEQYF.

V is TRBV6-5 and J is TRBJ2-2; no firm D call. CDR3 size: 14 residues. The germline gives CDR1 MNHEY, CDR2 SVGAGI. The germline V and J ends were trimmed by 5 bases and 6 bases, with 13 bases remaining between them. This chain's CDR3 is CASSALVTSGELFF. The CDR3, as DNA: TGTGCCAGCAGTGCTCTAGTTACATCCGGGGAGCTGTTTTTT.

V usage is TRBV7-2 and J usage is TRBJ2-3; 11 bases line up with TRBD2. J was trimmed by 4 bases and V by 1 base; bases with no gene match: 1. CDR3 length equals 15 residues. CDR1 is SGHTA and CDR2 is FQGNSA in the germline V gene. As DNA, the CDR3 is TGTGCCAGCAGCTTAGTAGCGGGGGGGCCAGATACGCAGTATTTT. Translation: CASSLVAGGPDTQYF.

The J gene is TRBJ1-2, the V gene TRBV28; 8 bases line up with TRBD1. The V and J ends lost 6 bases and 4 bases, in that order; junction bases with no gene match: 7. Germline V CDR1 and CDR2: MDHEN, SYDVKM. The CDR3 totals 14 residues. CDR3 DNA: TGTGCCAGCAGACGCAGGGGGCAGCCCTATGGCTACACCTTC. Translating gives CASRRRGQPYGYTF.

This clone was found once. The chain joins TRBV5-5 to TRBJ2-1; 8 bases align to TRBD2. This CDR3 region has 16 residues. V lost 4 bases, J lost 0 bases, and 6 bases stayed unmatched. Per germline, CDR1 SGHKS and CDR2 YYEKEE (reference sequence). As DNA, the CDR3 is TGTGCCAGCAGCGTAAGCCTAGCGGGCTCCTACAATGAGCAGTTCTTC. Its translation: CASSVSLAGSYNEQFF.

J is TRBJ1-4 and V is TRBV10-1; D remains unclear. Germline lookup yields CDR1 WNHNN and CDR2 SYGVQD (reference sequence). CDR3 length equals 14 residues. The germline V and J ends were trimmed by 0 bases and 10 bases, with 12 bases remaining between them. The CDR3 is CASSESTDPGKLFF. CDR3 DNA: TGCGCCAGCAGTGAGTCGACCGACCCGGGAAAACTGTTTTTT.

The V and J genes are TRBV29-1 and TRBJ2-7; either TRBD1 or TRBD2 may supply D (5 bases each). The V and J ends lost 4 bases and 2 bases respectively, with 21 bases between them. CDR1 is SQVTM, CDR2 ANQGSEA, per germline. The CDR3 is 16 residues long. The CDR3 DNA reads as TGCAGCGTTGGGGAGTATGAGGACATCCAGACCTACGAGCAGTACTTC. This translates into CSVGEYEDIQTYEQYF.

The CDR3 DNA follows: TGTGCCAGCAGTGAAGCCTCTAACTATGGCTACACCTTC. Amino acids: CASSEASNYGYTF. The rearrangement uses TRBV6-1 and TRBJ1-2; D not resolved. V was trimmed by 0 bases and J by 0 bases, leaving 2 bases between them. The germline CDR1 and CDR2 sequences are MNHNS and SASEGT. CDR3 length: 13 amino acids.

A single count supports this clone. V usage is TRBV29-1 and J usage is TRBJ2-7, with 7 bases that match TRBD2. Germline trimming cut 3 bases from V and 2 bases from J; bases unmatched to any gene: 7. The length of the CDR3 is 14 residues. Germline assignment: CDR1 SQVTM and CDR2 ANQGSEA. CDR3 sequence (DNA): TGCAGCGTTGATCTCCTAGCGGAGACCTACGAGCAGTACTTC. Translating gives CSVDLLAETYEQYF.

The V gene is TRBV11-1, the J gene TRBJ1-6; D is ambiguous. CDR1 and CDR2 from the germline V gene are SGHAT and FQDESV (reference sequence). This CDR3 has 13 amino acids. Trimming removed 5 bases at V and 8 bases at J, with 10 bases between. In DNA form, the CDR3 reads TGTGCCAGCAGCCGCCTGATGTATTCACCCCTCCACTTT. Translated: CASSRLMYSPLHF.

This rearrangement joins TRBV29-1 to TRBJ2-5; TRBD2 matches at 7 bases. The CDR3 sequence is 14 residues long. The germline gives CDR1 SQVTM, CDR2 ANQGSEA. The junction had 10 bases not matched to a gene; V was cut back by 6 bases and J by 3 bases. Written as DNA, the CDR3 is TGCAGCGTCCACGGAGGGCTAGCGGAAGAGACCCAGTACTTC. Encoded protein: CSVHGGLAEETQYF.

V is TRBV23-1 and J is TRBJ1-5; D gene ambiguous. TRBV23-1 is noted as an ORF with a role that remains uncertain. Trimming took off 5 bases at V and 2 bases at J, with 22 bases between the two ends. The CDR3 loop spans 18 amino acids. The CDR3 coding sequence is TGCGCCAGCAGTACCCGGACCCATTCCTTCGGGGGCAATCAGCCCCAGCATTTT. It codes for CASSTRTHSFGGNQPQHF.

For the CDR3, the DNA is TGTGCCAGCAGCCCACGACTAAGCTCCTACAATGAGCAGTTCTTC. Residues: CASSPRLSSYNEQFF. This chain links TRBV11-1 with TRBJ2-1; a weak D match, TRBD2 (5 bases). V lost 5 bases and J lost 0, with 11 bases in between. CDR1 is SGHAT, CDR2 FQDESV, per germline (reference sequence). The CDR3 has 15 amino acids.

The chain recombines TRBV27 with TRBJ2-3, with no clear D. Trimming left V 4 bases short and J 2 bases short, with 10 bases between. From germline, CDR1 is MNHEY and CDR2 SMNVEV (reference sequence). CDR3 length equals 14 residues. The CDR3 is CASSYSAHTDTQYF. CDR3 DNA: TGTGCCAGCAGTTATAGTGCCCACACAGATACGCAGTATTTT.

The genes are TRBV15 and TRBJ2-5; D possibly uses TRBD1 or TRBD2 (6 bases each). With the DNA end fitting TRBJ2-7 better, the J assignment may be wrong. CDR1 is LNHNV and CDR2 is YYDKDF in the germline V gene (reference sequence). The CDR3 extends over 14 amino acids. CDR3 region: CATSVGGPAYEQYF. In nucleotides, the CDR3 is TGTGCCACCAGCGTCGGGGGCCCCGCCTACGAGCAGTACTTC.

A single count supports this clone. The CDR3 coding sequence is TGTGCCAGCAGTCTAAAGGGAGCGCTCTATAACTATGGCTACACCTTC. Protein sequence: CASSLKGALYNYGYTF. The genes are TRBV5-4 and TRBJ1-2; D is undetermined. This CDR3 has 16 residues. The ends were cut back, 5 bases at V and 1 base at J, with 18 bases in the middle. Germline V gene data show CDR1 as SGHNT and CDR2 as YYREEE (reference sequence).

This chain joins TRBV10-3 and TRBJ2-5; 7 nucleotides align to TRBD2. The ends lost 8 bases at V and 7 bases at J; junction bases unmatched: 4. The CDR3 runs 11 residues. Germline V gene sequence: CDR1 ENHRY, CDR2 SYGVKD. DNA of the CDR3: TGTGCCATCGGACTAGAAGGGACCCAGTACTTC. Protein sequence: CAIGLEGTQYF.

This chain connects TRBV5-4 to TRBJ2-5; 8 bases are a match to TRBD1. J lost 5 bases, V lost 4 bases, and 10 bases had no gene match. CDR1 SGHNT and CDR2 YYREEE come from the germline V gene (reference sequence). This CDR3 is built from 15 residues. The CDR3 region is CASSGRTGSGETQYF. In nucleotides, the CDR3 is TGTGCCAGCAGCGGGAGGACAGGGTCGGGGGAGACCCAGTACTTC.

This chain uses TRBV9 with TRBJ2-1; 11 bases line up with TRBD2. CDR3 size: 14 residues. J lost 8 bases, V lost 4 bases, and 5 bases had no gene match. Germline CDR1 reads SGDLS; CDR2 reads YYNGEE. The CDR3 DNA sequence: TGTGCCAGCAGCCCTCAGACTAGCGGGGATGAGCAGTTCTTC. It codes for CASSPQTSGDEQFF.

J is TRBJ1-3 and V is TRBV6-1, with D unresolved. V was shortened by 1 base and J by 4 bases, with 11 bases between the two germline ends. CDR1 is MNHNS, CDR2 SASEGT, per germline. The CDR3 has 15 amino acids. The CDR3 loop is CASSEGQSLGNTIYF. CDR3 nucleotide sequence: TGTGCCAGCAGTGAAGGCCAGTCCTTGGGAAACACCATATATTTT.

CDR3 sequence reads: CASSPLAGVLREQYF. The DNA for the CDR3 is TGTGCCAGCAGCCCTCTAGCGGGAGTTCTCCGAGAGCAGTACTTC. The V and J genes are TRBV27 and TRBJ2-7, with 10 bases lining up with TRBD2. CDR1 and CDR2 (germline): MNHEY, SMNVEV (reference sequence). The CDR3 is 15 amino acids. Losses at the gene ends were 6 bases for V and 7 bases for J; bases not matched to a gene: 12.

V usage is TRBV30 and J usage is TRBJ2-4, with D possibly being TRBD1 (6 bases). Germline lookup yields CDR1 GTSNPN and CDR2 SVGIG (reference sequence). This CDR3 is built from 20 residues. V lost 1 base and J lost 0, with 25 bases in between. The CDR3 region is CAWSGYSQGRVRLAKNIQYF. As DNA, the CDR3 is TGTGCCTGGAGTGGATACTCCCAGGGGCGGGTACGATTAGCCAAAAACATTCAGTACTTC.

The V and J genes are TRBV4-2 and TRBJ2-3, with TRBD2 matching over 7 bases. This CDR3 has 15 residues. Germline CDR1 and CDR2: LGHNA and YNFKEQ. After removal of 0 bases from V and 8 bases from J, the junction contained 8 bases not matched to a gene. The CDR3 spells CASSQDIAGVGTQYF. CDR3 nucleotide sequence: TGTGCCAGCAGCCAAGATATTGCGGGGGTGGGTACGCAGTATTTT.

The rearrangement links TRBV28 to TRBJ1-1; D is unresolved. The CDR3 extends over 13 amino acids. Germline CDR1 is MDHEN and CDR2 is SYDVKM. V lost 2 bases and J 11 bases, leaving 15 bases between the germline ends. The CDR3 region has the DNA TGTGCCAGCAGTTTAAACAGTCCCACGATGGCTTTCTTT. Its protein is CASSLNSPTMAFF.

CDR3 in DNA: TGTGCCAGCAGCGGCACAGGGGCGGTCACCGGGGAGCTGTTTTTT. Amino acid sequence: CASSGTGAVTGELFF. The gene calls are TRBV6-5 and TRBJ2-2; TRBD1 agrees at 7 bases. Germline values: CDR1 MNHEY, CDR2 SVGAGI. The J segment lost 4 bases and the V segment lost 6 bases, leaving 8 bases of the junction unmatched. This CDR3 is 15 amino acids long.

This clone was observed once. The rearrangement links TRBV7-2 to TRBJ1-2, with D tentatively TRBD1 (5 bases). Trimming took 5 bases from V and 7 from J, leaving 8 bases between them. This CDR3 comprises 11 residues. Germline CDR1 and CDR2: SGHTA and FQGNSA. CDR3 sequence: CASSRDPGYTF. The DNA for the CDR3 is TGTGCCAGCAGCCGGGACCCTGGCTACACCTTC.